This T cell receptor (beta chain) was profiled in a study of T cell repertoires in cytomegalovirus infection. V lost 3 bases to trimming and J lost 3 bases, with 14 bases between them. Germline V lookup: CDR1 SGHTA, CDR2 FQGNSA. The CDR3 has 15 residues. This clonotype was picked up many times. What it binds is not known. Findings and caveats of the study: The ex vivo response was dominated by HLA-C-restricted CMV-specific TCR beta clonotypes.

Using its own MiXCR run on the reads, TCRdb lists one record per CDR3 protein. The table includes approximately 200,000 distinct CDR3 sequences, roughly 23% detected once. The source material was CD8+ T cells from PBMCs. The sequence derives from a human donor in good health (CMV status not recorded). Some clones in this sample may be carry-over from other donors' samples. J is TRBJ1-1 and V is TRBV7-2; D is unclear. CDR3 sequence: CASSLSASSYTEAFF. For the CDR3, the DNA is TGTGCCAGCAGCTTGTCGGCCAGTTCTTACACTGAAGCTTTCTTT.